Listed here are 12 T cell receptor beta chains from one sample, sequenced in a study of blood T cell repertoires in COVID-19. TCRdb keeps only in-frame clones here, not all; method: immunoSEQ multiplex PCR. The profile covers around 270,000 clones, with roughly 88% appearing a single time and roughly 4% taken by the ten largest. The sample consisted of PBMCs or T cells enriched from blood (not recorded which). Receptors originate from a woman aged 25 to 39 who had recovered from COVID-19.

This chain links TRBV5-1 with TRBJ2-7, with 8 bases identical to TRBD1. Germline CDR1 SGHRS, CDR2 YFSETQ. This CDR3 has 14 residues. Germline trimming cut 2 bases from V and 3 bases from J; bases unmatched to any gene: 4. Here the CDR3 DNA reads TGCGCCAGCAGCTTTTACAGGGGGTTCTACGAGCAGTACTTC. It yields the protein CASSFYRGFYEQYF.

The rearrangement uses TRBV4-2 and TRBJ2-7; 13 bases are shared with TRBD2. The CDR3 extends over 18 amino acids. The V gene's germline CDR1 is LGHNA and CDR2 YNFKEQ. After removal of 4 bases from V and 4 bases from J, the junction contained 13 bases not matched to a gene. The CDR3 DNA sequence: TGTGCCAGCAGCCCCTGGACTAGCGGGGGTGCTTCAGTATACGAGCAGTACTTC. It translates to CASSPWTSGGASVYEQYF.

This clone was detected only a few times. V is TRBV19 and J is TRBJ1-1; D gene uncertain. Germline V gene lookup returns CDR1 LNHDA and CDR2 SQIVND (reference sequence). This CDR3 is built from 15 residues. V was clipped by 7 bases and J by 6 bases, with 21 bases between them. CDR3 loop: CASTSPRGRLPEAFF. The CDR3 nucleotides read TGTGCCAGTACCTCCCCCCGGGGAAGACTCCCTGAAGCTTTCTTT.

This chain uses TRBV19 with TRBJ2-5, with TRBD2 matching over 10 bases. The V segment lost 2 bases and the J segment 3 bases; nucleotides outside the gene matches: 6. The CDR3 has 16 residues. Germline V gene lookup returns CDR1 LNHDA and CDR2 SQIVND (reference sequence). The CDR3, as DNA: TGTGCCAGTAGTATAAGGCCTAGCGGGGGTAAAGAGACCCAGTACTTC. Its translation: CASSIRPSGGKETQYF.

Written as DNA, the CDR3 is TGCGCCAGCAGCCAAAGACTAGCGGGAGTGGCTGAGCAGTTCTTC. Protein product: CASSQRLAGVAEQFF. V usage is TRBV4-1 and J usage is TRBJ2-1; 12 nucleotides line up with TRBD2. There are 15 residues in the CDR3. Germline V lookup: CDR1 MGHRA, CDR2 YSYEKL. V was clipped by 2 bases and J by 9 bases; unmatched bases: 5.

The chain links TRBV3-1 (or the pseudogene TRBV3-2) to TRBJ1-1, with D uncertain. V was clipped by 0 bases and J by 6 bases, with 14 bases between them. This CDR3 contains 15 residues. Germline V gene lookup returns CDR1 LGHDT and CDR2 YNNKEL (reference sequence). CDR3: CASSQESQVASEAFF. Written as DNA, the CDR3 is TGTGCCAGCAGCCAAGAAAGCCAGGTGGCATCTGAAGCTTTCTTT.

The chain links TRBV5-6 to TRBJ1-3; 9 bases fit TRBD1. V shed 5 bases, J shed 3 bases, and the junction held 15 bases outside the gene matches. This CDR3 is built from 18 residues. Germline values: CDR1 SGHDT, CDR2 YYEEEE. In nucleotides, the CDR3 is TGTGCCAGCAGTTACCCGGGACAGGGAAGTCTCGTTGGAAACACCATATATTTT. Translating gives CASSYPGQGSLVGNTIYF.

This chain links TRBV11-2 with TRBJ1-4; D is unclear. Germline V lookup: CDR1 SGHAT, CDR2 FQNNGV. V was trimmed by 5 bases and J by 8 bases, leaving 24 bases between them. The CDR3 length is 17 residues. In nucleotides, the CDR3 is TGTGCCAGCAGCCCGGGTGAAATCGGCATGACGAAGGAAAAACTGTTTTTT. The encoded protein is CASSPGEIGMTKEKLFF.

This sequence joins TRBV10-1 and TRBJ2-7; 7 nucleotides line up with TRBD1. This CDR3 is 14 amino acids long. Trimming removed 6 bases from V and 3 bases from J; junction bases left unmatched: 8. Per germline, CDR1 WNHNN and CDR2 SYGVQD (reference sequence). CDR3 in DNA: TGCGCCAGCAGCGACAGGGAAACCAGCTACGAGCAGTACTTC. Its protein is CASSDRETSYEQYF.

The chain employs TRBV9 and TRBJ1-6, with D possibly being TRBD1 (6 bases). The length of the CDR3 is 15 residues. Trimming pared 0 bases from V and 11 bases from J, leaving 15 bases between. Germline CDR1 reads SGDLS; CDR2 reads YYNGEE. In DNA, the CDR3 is TGTGCCAGCAGCGTAGCAGGCCAGGGGTGGGCACCCCTCCACTTT. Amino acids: CASSVAGQGWAPLHF. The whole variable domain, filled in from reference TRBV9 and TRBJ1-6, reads DSGVTQTPKHLITATGQRVTLRCSPRSGDLSVYWYQQSLDQGLQFLIQYYNGEERAKGNILERFSAQQFPDLHSELNLSSLELGDSALYFCASSVAGQGWAPLHFGNGTRLTVT.

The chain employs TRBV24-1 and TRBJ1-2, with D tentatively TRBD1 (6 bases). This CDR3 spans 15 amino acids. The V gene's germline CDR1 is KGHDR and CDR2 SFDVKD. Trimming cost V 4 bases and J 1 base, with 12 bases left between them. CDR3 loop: CATSDQGQLNYGYTF. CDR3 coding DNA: TGTGCCACCAGTGACCAAGGACAGCTTAACTATGGCTACACCTTC.

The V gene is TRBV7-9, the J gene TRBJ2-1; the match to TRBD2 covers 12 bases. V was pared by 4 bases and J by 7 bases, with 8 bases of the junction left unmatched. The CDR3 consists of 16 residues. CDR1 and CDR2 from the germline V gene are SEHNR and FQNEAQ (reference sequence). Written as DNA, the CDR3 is TGTGCCAGCAGCTCCATACGACTAGCGGGGGATAATGAGCAGTTCTTC. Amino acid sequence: CASSSIRLAGDNEQFF.